This TCR beta chain emerged from a study of T cells in Graves' hyperthyroidism and ophthalmopathy. This clonotype has at least ten counts. Deletions cut 5 bases from V and 8 bases from J, with 16 bases between. Germline V gives CDR1 SGHTA, CDR2 FQGNSA. CDR3 length equals 14 residues. Authors of the study amplified TCR beta CDR3 regions from RNA transcripts. The HTBI set primed first-round TCR CDR3 RT-PCR. TCRdb reanalysed the multiplex PCR reads using MiXCR and keeps one entry per CDR3 protein. The sample carries about 250,000 distinct CDR3 sequences, roughly 22% recorded once. This sequence joins TRBV7-2 and TRBJ2-1; D perhaps matches TRBD2 (5 bases). The clonotype originates from a man aged 25-45 years with Graves' ophthalmopathy. The sample was blood. CDR3 sequence reads: CASSPRPSWDEQFF. The CDR3 DNA reads as TGTGCCAGCAGCCCTAGGCCTAGCTGGGATGAGCAGTTCTTC.